The 26 T cell receptor beta chains below come from one sample, sequenced in a study of neurological immune-mediated disorders. TCRdb re-called the 5' RACE reads with MiXCR, one entry per CDR3 protein. Of more than 13,000 distinct CDR3 sequences listed, less than 11% are singletons. Sequenced sample: PBMCs. Source of these receptors: a woman aged 40 to 49 in good health.

This clonotype was picked up many times. This chain uses TRBV28 with TRBJ2-1; D possibly matches TRBD1 or TRBD2 (5 bases each). V shed 2 bases and J shed 0 bases, with 8 bases lying between them. Germline lookup yields CDR1 MDHEN and CDR2 SYDVKM. CDR3 length: 15 amino acids. The CDR3 coding sequence is TGTGCCAGCAGTTTACGGGGCTACTCCTACAATGAGCAGTTCTTC. Translated, it gives CASSLRGYSYNEQFF.

This clonotype was seen many times. The chain couples TRBV7-6 to TRBJ2-7; D possibly uses TRBD1 or TRBD2 (5 bases each). This CDR3 has 15 residues. Per germline, CDR1 SGHVS and CDR2 FNYEAQ. Trimming removed 5 bases from V and 3 bases from J, with 17 bases in between. This chain's CDR3 is CASSRNRDPYYEQYF. The CDR3 DNA reads as TGTGCCAGCAGCCGGAACCGGGACCCCTACTACGAGCAGTACTTC.

This clonotype was counted ten times or more. The chain employs TRBV7-2 and TRBJ2-1; perhaps TRBD2 as D (6 bases). The CDR3 has 18 amino acids. V was shortened by 0 bases and J by 0 bases, with 15 bases between the two germline ends. From germline, CDR1 is SGHTA and CDR2 FQGNSA. CDR3 region: CASSLAGGGAFSYNEQFF. The CDR3, as DNA: TGTGCCAGCAGCTTAGCGGGAGGCGGCGCCTTCTCCTACAATGAGCAGTTCTTC.

At least ten counts were recorded for this clonotype. This chain uses TRBV5-1 with TRBJ1-5, with D hard to call. There are 15 residues in the CDR3. Germline lookup yields CDR1 SGHRS and CDR2 YFSETQ. V was pared by 4 bases and J by 3 bases, with 14 bases between. CDR3 sequence: CASSLFPENNQPQHF. The DNA for the CDR3 is TGCGCCAGCAGCCTGTTCCCAGAGAACAATCAGCCCCAGCATTTT.

The chain links TRBV28 to TRBJ2-7, with TRBD2 matching 9 bases. CDR1 MDHEN and CDR2 SYDVKM come from the germline V gene. The CDR3 contains 14 residues. The J segment lost 4 bases and the V segment lost 3 bases, leaving 4 bases of the junction unmatched. CDR3 coding DNA: TGTGCCAGCAGTTTTGGGACTAGCCTATACGAGCAGTACTTC. The encoded protein is CASSFGTSLYEQYF.

In its sample, this clonotype was seen many times. This sequence joins TRBV5-1 and TRBJ2-7; 7 bases are a match to TRBD2. Germline values: CDR1 SGHRS, CDR2 YFSETQ. Germline trimming cut 4 bases from V and 3 bases from J; bases unmatched to any gene: 4. This CDR3 is built from 13 residues. CDR3 sequence reads: CASSPGLNYEQYF. CDR3 in DNA: TGCGCCAGCAGCCCGGGACTAAACTACGAGCAGTACTTC.

Ten or more counts support this clonotype. This chain uses TRBV7-8 with TRBJ2-3; 8 bases map to TRBD2. CDR3 length: 16 amino acids. The V gene's germline CDR1 is SGHVS and CDR2 FQNEAQ. Losses at the gene ends were 5 bases for V and 4 bases for J; bases not matched to a gene: 11. The DNA of the CDR3 is TGTGCCAGCAGCACACCCAGGGGACTAGGCCCAGATACGCAGTATTTT. Its protein is CASSTPRGLGPDTQYF.

This clonotype was seen ten or more times. This rearrangement joins TRBV20-1 to TRBJ1-1; D is ambiguous. In germline, CDR1 is DFQATT, CDR2 SNEGSKA (reference sequence). Trimming stripped 3 bases from V and 4 bases from J, with 21 bases between. The CDR3 consists of 16 residues. Here the CDR3 reads CSARVLHLTSGTEAFF. The CDR3 nucleotides read TGCAGTGCTAGGGTTCTCCACTTGACTAGTGGCACTGAAGCTTTCTTT.

This clonotype occurred many times. The chain has TRBV30 and TRBJ1-1, with a weak D call TRBD1 (5 bases). Trimming removed 6 bases at V and 0 bases at J, with 11 bases between. Looked up from germline, CDR1 is GTSNPN and CDR2 is SVGIG (reference sequence). This CDR3 is 13 amino acids long. CDR3 DNA sequence: TGTGCCTGCCGGGGGTTTATGAACACTGAAGCTTTCTTT. This codes for CACRGFMNTEAFF.

This clonotype was observed many times. The CDR3: CASSQDLLVSHEQFF. DNA for the CDR3: TGTGCCAGCAGCCAAGACCTACTAGTCTCCCATGAGCAGTTCTTC. The V call is TRBV3-1, the J call TRBJ2-1, with D perhaps TRBD2 (5 bases). Trimming removed 0 bases from V and 8 bases from J, with 14 bases in between. The CDR3 consists of 15 residues. Germline V gives CDR1 LGHDT, CDR2 YNNKEL (reference sequence).

This clonotype was observed many times. The chain couples TRBV15 to TRBJ2-2; the D gene is possibly TRBD1 (6 bases). With 5 bases removed from V and 5 bases from J, the gap between germline ends came to 15 bases. The germline V gene has CDR1 LNHNV and CDR2 YYDKDF (reference sequence). This CDR3 has 15 amino acids. CDR3 in DNA: TGTGCCACCAGCCCCCCCAGGGGTCGAACCGGGGAGCTGTTTTTT. It codes for CATSPPRGRTGELFF.

This clonotype was seen repeatedly, ten times or more. The V gene is TRBV29-1, the J gene TRBJ2-1, with TRBD2 matching over 13 bases. Germline-derived CDR1 and CDR2 are SQVTM and ANQGSEA. This CDR3 spans 14 amino acids. Written as DNA, the CDR3 is TGCACCACACGAAGGGGACTAGCGGGAAATGAGCAGTTCTTC. Its translation: CTTRRGLAGNEQFF.

The genes are TRBV7-9 and TRBJ1-1, with D maybe TRBD1 (5 bases). Germline values: CDR1 SEHNR, CDR2 FQNEAQ (reference sequence). The CDR3 is made up of 15 amino acids. V gave up 3 bases and J gave up 2 bases, with 13 bases separating them. This CDR3 reads CASSLGPGGNTEAFF. Written as DNA, the CDR3 is TGTGCCAGCAGCTTGGGTCCCGGGGGAAACACTGAAGCTTTCTTT. The whole variable domain, filled in from reference TRBV7-9 and TRBJ1-1, reads DTGVSQNPRHKITKRGQNVTFRCDPISEHNRLYWYRQTLGQGPEFLTYFQNEAQLEKSRLLSDRFSAERPKGSFSTLEIQRTEQGDSAMYLCASSLGPGGNTEAFFGQGTRLTVV.

This clonotype was counted at least ten times. The chain is built from TRBV20-1 and TRBJ2-7, with a tentative D call TRBD2 (6 bases). Per germline, CDR1 DFQATT and CDR2 SNEGSKA (reference sequence). Trimming pared 5 bases from V and 5 bases from J, leaving 16 bases between. CDR3 size: 13 residues. Written as DNA, the CDR3 is TGCAGTGCTGGAATCGGGAGCCGGGACGAGCAGTACTTC. It specifies CSAGIGSRDEQYF.

This clonotype was seen at least ten times. The chain joins TRBV11-3 to TRBJ2-1; TRBD2 agrees at 8 bases. Germline CDR1 is SGHNT and CDR2 is YENEEA. CDR3 length equals 17 residues. The V and J ends lost 4 bases and 6 bases, in that order; junction bases with no gene match: 14. CDR3 in amino acids: CASSSRSGLEPTNEQFF. CDR3 nucleotide sequence: TGTGCCAGCAGCTCCAGGTCGGGACTAGAGCCCACCAATGAGCAGTTCTTC.

The rearrangement joins TRBV7-8 to TRBJ2-5; D is unclear. Germline V gene data show CDR1 as SGHVS and CDR2 as FQNEAQ. The CDR3 totals 13 residues. The V end was cut by 7 bases, the J end by 4 bases, with 13 bases between. CDR3 sequence: CASNLPPGETQYF. CDR3 sequence (DNA): TGTGCCAGCAACTTGCCCCCCGGAGAGACCCAGTACTTC.

This clonotype came up many times. The rearrangement joins TRBV2 to TRBJ2-3, with D perhaps matching TRBD2 (5 bases). CDR1 is SNHLY and CDR2 is FYNNEI in the germline V gene. With 6 bases removed from V and 4 bases from J, the gap between germline ends came to 8 bases. The CDR3 totals 12 residues. CDR3 nucleotide sequence: TGTGCCAGCAGCTCGGAGGCAGATACGCAGTATTTT. Protein: CASSSEADTQYF.

This clonotype is medium-sized (0.01 to 0.1%) in the sample. The V and J genes are TRBV5-1 and TRBJ1-5; 7 bases agree with TRBD1. V trimming: 4 bases; J trimming: 3 bases; junction bases outside the gene matches: 4. CDR3 length equals 14 residues. The germline CDR1 and CDR2 sequences are SGHRS and YFSETQ. CDR3 region: CASSLGTDNQPQHF. The CDR3 coding sequence is TGCGCCAGCAGCCTGGGGACAGACAATCAGCCCCAGCATTTT.

Many counts were recorded for this clonotype. V gene TRBV5-6 combines with J gene TRBJ2-7, with TRBD2 matching over 13 bases. Per germline, CDR1 SGHDT and CDR2 YYEEEE. The CDR3 covers 16 residues. V dropped 4 bases and J dropped 2; count of bases not matched to a gene: 6. The CDR3 DNA follows: TGTGCCAGCAGCCCTACGGGACTAGCGGGGACCTACGAGCAGTACTTC. It specifies CASSPTGLAGTYEQYF.

This clonotype was seen many times. The CDR3 DNA follows: TGTGCCAGCAGCATCTACTCGGCGAATGAGCAGTTCTTC. Residues: CASSIYSANEQFF. The chain has TRBV5-5 and TRBJ2-1; no clear D. The CDR3 consists of 13 residues. V shed 4 bases and J shed 7 bases, with 12 bases lying between them. CDR1 is SGHKS and CDR2 is YYEKEE in the germline V gene (reference sequence).

Remarks on this clonotype: A much larger clone is a single base away; this may be a read error. This rearrangement joins TRBV6-6 to TRBJ2-3; D is undetermined. CDR3 size: 12 residues. Per the germline V gene, CDR1 is MNHNY and CDR2 is SVGAGI (reference sequence). Here the CDR3 DNA reads TGTGCCAGCAATTACTCCGTAGATACGCAGTATTTT. Protein product: CASNYSVDTQYF.

At least ten counts were recorded for this clonotype. The chain is built from TRBV7-6 and TRBJ2-7; 12 bases agree with TRBD1. Germline CDR1 SGHVS, CDR2 FNYEAQ. CDR3 length: 14 amino acids. The V gene end was trimmed by 4 bases and the J gene end by 6 bases; junction bases not matched to a gene: 4. The CDR3 loop is CASSYGTGGGEQYF. CDR3 nucleotides: TGTGCCAGCAGCTACGGGACAGGGGGCGGCGAGCAGTACTTC. Full variable domain (remainder filled in from reference TRBV7-6 and TRBJ2-7): GAGVSQSPRYKVTKRGQDVALRCDPISGHVSLYWYRQALGQGPEFLTYFNYEAQQDKSGLPNDRFSAERPEGSISTLTIQRTEQRDSAMYRCASSYGTGGGEQYFGPGTRLTVT.

This clonotype has at least ten counts. V is TRBV10-3 and J is TRBJ2-5; perhaps D is TRBD1 or TRBD2 (5 bases each). This CDR3 has 12 residues. The germline gives CDR1 ENHRY, CDR2 SYGVKD. Trimming cost V 8 bases and J 5 bases, with 12 bases left between them. The CDR3 sequence: CAIGPGPETQYF. The CDR3 region has the DNA TGTGCCATCGGCCCGGGGCCGGAGACCCAGTACTTC.

This clonotype was observed many times. The J gene is TRBJ2-3, the V gene TRBV20-1; 9 positions agree with TRBD2. J lost 4 bases, V lost 6 bases, and 11 bases had no gene match. Germline V gene lookup returns CDR1 DFQATT and CDR2 SNEGSKA (reference sequence). The CDR3 extends over 15 amino acids. The DNA of the CDR3 is TGCAGTGCCCATTTTCGCGGGAGGGACCCAGATACGCAGTATTTT. It is translated as CSAHFRGRDPDTQYF.

This clonotype was seen many times. The chain employs TRBV12-3 or TRBV12-4 and TRBJ1-5; the D is unclear. V was pared by 6 bases and J by 3 bases, with 9 bases between. CDR3 size: 13 residues. CDR3 bases: TGTGCCAGCAGCCCCCAGCACAATCAGCCCCAGCATTTT. Its translation is CASSPQHNQPQHF.

This clonotype was detected many times. The chain links TRBV2 to TRBJ1-1, with D possibly being TRBD1 (6 bases). Germline lookup yields CDR1 SNHLY and CDR2 FYNNEI. V was clipped by 2 bases and J by 6 bases, with 10 bases between them. This CDR3 spans 13 amino acids. Here the CDR3 DNA reads TGTGCCAGCAGTGAAAGCAGGGGTGCTGAAGCTTTCTTT. Its protein is CASSESRGAEAFF.